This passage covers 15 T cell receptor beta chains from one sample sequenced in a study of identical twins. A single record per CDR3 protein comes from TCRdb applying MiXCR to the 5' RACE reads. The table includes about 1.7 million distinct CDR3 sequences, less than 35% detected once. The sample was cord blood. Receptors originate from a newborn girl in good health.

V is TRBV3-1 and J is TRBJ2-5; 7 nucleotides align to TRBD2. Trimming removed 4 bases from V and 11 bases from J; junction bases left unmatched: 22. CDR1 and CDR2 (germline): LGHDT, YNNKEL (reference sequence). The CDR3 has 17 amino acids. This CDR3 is CASSLDIREGRGNEQYF. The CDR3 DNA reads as TGTGCCAGCAGCCTCGACATTAGGGAGGGCCGGGGTAATGAGCAGTACTTC.

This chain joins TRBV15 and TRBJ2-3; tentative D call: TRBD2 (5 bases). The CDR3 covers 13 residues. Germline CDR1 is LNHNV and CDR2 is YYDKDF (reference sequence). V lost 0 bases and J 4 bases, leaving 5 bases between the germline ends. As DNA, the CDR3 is TGTGCCACCAGCAGAGACGGGGCAGATACGCAGTATTTT. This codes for CATSRDGADTQYF.

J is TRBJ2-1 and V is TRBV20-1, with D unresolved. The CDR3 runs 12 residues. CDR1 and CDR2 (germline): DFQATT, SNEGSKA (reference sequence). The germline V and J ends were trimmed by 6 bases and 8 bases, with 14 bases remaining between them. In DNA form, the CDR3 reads TGCAGTGCCGCCCTTGGATTTGATGAGCAGTTCTTC. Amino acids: CSAALGFDEQFF.

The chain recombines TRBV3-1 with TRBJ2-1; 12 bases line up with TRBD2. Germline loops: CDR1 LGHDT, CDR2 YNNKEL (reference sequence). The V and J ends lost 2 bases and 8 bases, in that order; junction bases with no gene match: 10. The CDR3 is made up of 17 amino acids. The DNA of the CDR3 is TGTGCCAGCAGCCAACCCCGGACTAGCGGGATGGACGATGAGCAGTTCTTC. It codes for CASSQPRTSGMDDEQFF.

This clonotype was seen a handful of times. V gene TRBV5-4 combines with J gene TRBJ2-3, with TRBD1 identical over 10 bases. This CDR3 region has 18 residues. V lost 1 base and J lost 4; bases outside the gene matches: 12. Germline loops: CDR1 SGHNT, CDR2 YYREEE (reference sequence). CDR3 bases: TGTGCCAGCAGCTTGTCGGGCCTAGGGACAGGGGATCCAGATACGCAGTATTTT. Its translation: CASSLSGLGTGDPDTQYF.

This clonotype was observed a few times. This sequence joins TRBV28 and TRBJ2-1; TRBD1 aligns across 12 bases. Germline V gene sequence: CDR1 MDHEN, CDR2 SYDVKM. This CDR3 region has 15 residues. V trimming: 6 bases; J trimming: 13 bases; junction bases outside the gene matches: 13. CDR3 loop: CASRTGQGAYVGQFF. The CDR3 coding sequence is TGTGCCAGCAGGACGGGACAGGGGGCTTATGTCGGTCAGTTCTTC.

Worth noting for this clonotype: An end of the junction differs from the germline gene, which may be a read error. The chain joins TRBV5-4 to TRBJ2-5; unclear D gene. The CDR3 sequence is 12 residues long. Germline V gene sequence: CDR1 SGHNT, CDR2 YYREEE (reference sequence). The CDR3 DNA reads TGTGCCAGCAGCTTGAACCAAGAGATCCAGTACTTC. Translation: CASSLNQEIQYF.

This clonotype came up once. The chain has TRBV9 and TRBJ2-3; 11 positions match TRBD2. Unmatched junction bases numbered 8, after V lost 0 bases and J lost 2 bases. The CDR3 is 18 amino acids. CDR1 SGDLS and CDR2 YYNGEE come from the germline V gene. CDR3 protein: CASSVAVAGGPLTDTQYF. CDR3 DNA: TGTGCCAGCAGCGTAGCAGTAGCGGGGGGGCCCCTCACAGATACGCAGTATTTT.

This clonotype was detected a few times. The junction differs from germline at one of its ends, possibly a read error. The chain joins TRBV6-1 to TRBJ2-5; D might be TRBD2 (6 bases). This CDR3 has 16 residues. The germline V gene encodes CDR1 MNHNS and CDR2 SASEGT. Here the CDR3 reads CASSKRGSGYQEAQYF. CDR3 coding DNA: TGTGCCAGCAGTAAACGGGGTAGCGGCTACCAAGAGGCCCAGTACTTC.

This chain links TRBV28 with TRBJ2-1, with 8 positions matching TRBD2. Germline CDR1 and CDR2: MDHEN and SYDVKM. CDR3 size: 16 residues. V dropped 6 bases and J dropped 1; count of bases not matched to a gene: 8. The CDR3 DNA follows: TGTGCCAGCAGCGAAAAACTAGCGGTATCCTACAATGAGCAGTTCTTC. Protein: CASSEKLAVSYNEQFF. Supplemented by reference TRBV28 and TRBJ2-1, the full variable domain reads DVKVTQSSRYLVKRTGEKVFLECVQDMDHENMFWYRQDPGLGLRLIYFSYDVKMKEKGDIPEGYSVSREKKERFSLILESASTNQTSMYLCASSEKLAVSYNEQFFGPGTRLTVL.

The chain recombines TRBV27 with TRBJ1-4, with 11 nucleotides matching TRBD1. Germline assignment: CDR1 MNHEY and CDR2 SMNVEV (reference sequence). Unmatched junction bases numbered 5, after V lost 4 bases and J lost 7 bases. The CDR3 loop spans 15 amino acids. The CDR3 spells CASSSPGQGVEKLFF. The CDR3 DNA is TGTGCCAGCAGTTCGCCGGGACAGGGGGTTGAAAAACTGTTTTTT.

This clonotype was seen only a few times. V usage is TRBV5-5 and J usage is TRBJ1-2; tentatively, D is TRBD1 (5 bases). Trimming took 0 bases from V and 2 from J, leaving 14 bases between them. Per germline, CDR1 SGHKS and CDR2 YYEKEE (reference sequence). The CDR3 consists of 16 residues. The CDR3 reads CASSLVGVRGNYGYTF. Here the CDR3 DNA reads TGTGCCAGCAGCTTGGTAGGGGTGAGAGGCAACTATGGCTACACCTTC.

CDR3 residues: CASSSQGQPNEKLFF. CDR3 nucleotide sequence: TGTGCCAGCAGCTCCCAGGGACAGCCAAATGAAAAACTGTTTTTT. The J gene is TRBJ1-4, the V gene TRBV14; 7 bases align to TRBD1. CDR1 is SGHDN and CDR2 is FVKESK in the germline V gene. The ends lost 5 bases at V and 5 bases at J; junction bases unmatched: 8. The CDR3 contains 15 residues.

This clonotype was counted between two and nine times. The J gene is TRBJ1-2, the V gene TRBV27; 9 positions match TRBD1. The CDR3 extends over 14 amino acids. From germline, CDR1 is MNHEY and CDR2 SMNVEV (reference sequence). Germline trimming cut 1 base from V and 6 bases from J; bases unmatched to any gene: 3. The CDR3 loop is CASSLYGTGNGYTF. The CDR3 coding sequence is TGTGCCAGCAGTTTATACGGGACAGGGAATGGCTACACCTTC.

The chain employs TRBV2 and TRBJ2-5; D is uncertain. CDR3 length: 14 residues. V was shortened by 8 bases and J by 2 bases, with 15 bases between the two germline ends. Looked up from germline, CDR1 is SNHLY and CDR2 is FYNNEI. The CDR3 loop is CASQSHFVQETQYF. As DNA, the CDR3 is TGTGCCAGCCAGTCGCATTTCGTACAAGAGACCCAGTACTTC. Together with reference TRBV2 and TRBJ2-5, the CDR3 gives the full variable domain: EPEVTQTPSHQVTQMGQEVILRCVPISNHLYFYWYRQILGQKVEFLVSFYNNEISEKSEIFDDQFSVERPDGSNFTLKIRSTKLEDSAMYFCASQSHFVQETQYFGPGTRLLVL.